Presented here are 21 T cell receptor beta chains from one specimen sequenced in a study of cytomegalovirus exposure and HLA in healthy donors. Use of 60 Vbeta and 13 Jbeta primers characterized the PCR. Profiling relied on immunoSEQ multiplex PCR, and the TCRdb table lists in-frame clones only, not all of them. Altogether 150,000 to 200,000 clones are present, over 60% being singletons, with the ten largest covering 1.5% to 2%. What was sequenced was PBMCs. The receptors shown here come from a young man in good health and CMV-seronegative.

This clone was detected only a few times. Here the CDR3 reads CSVDRFGLAGSPRTQYF. The CDR3 nucleotides are TGCAGCGTTGACAGGTTCGGACTAGCGGGGTCTCCAAGGACGCAGTATTTT. This chain connects TRBV29-1 to TRBJ2-3; 12 bases are a match to TRBD2. CDR1 and CDR2 from the germline V gene are SQVTM and ANQGSEA. This CDR3 spans 17 amino acids. Germline trimming cut 3 bases from V and 9 bases from J; bases unmatched to any gene: 16.

As concerns this clone: One junction end does not reproduce the germline sequence, and a read error may be involved. The chain couples TRBV2 to TRBJ2-2; D not certain. The length of the CDR3 is 14 residues. Germline V lookup: CDR1 SNHLY, CDR2 FYNNEI. This CDR3 is CASSGGLNPGELFF. The CDR3, as DNA: TGTGCCAGCAGTGGAGGATTGAACCCCGGGGAGCTGTTTTTT. The full variable domain, in which reference TRBV2 and TRBJ2-2 provide the parts outside the CDR3, is EPEVTQTPSHQVTQMGQEVILRCVPISNHLYFYWYRQILGQKVEFLVSFYNNEISEKSEIFDDQFSVERPDGSNFTLKIRSTKLEDSAMYFCASSGGLNPGELFFGEGSRLTVL.

A note on this clone: At one end, the junction sequence differs from germline, possibly due to a read error. This chain connects TRBV6-4 to TRBJ1-2, with 7 bases fitting TRBD1. The CDR3 extends over 10 amino acids. Per the germline V gene, CDR1 is MRHNA and CDR2 is SNTAGT. The CDR3 DNA reads as TGTGCCAGCAGGCCGGGACAGCGGTGCTTC. Residues: CASRPGQRCF.

The chain joins TRBV27 to TRBJ2-7, with 12 bases aligning to TRBD2. The CDR3 has 18 amino acids. CDR1 and CDR2 (germline): MNHEY, SMNVEV (reference sequence). J gave up 7 bases and V 3 bases, and 16 bases lay outside the gene matches. The CDR3 here is CASSLRTASSGRAVEQYF. The CDR3 region has the DNA TGTGCCAGCAGTTTGAGGACAGCTTCTAGCGGGAGGGCGGTGGAGCAGTACTTC.

This chain links TRBV28 with TRBJ2-7; TRBD2 matches at 8 bases. The CDR3 covers 13 residues. Germline lookup yields CDR1 MDHEN and CDR2 SYDVKM. With 5 bases clipped from V and 2 bases from J, the junction kept 2 bases outside the gene matches. CDR3 residues: CASSELAAYEQYF. The CDR3 DNA follows: TGTGCCAGCAGTGAACTAGCGGCCTACGAGCAGTACTTC. The variable domain in full, completed from reference TRBV28 and TRBJ2-7, reads DVKVTQSSRYLVKRTGEKVFLECVQDMDHENMFWYRQDPGLGLRLIYFSYDVKMKEKGDIPEGYSVSREKKERFSLILESASTNQTSMYLCASSELAAYEQYFGPGTRLTVT.

The chain joins TRBV11-2 to TRBJ2-7, with 15 bases aligning to TRBD2. The CDR3 consists of 16 residues. After removal of 5 bases from V and 10 bases from J, the junction contained 12 bases not matched to a gene. Germline V gene data show CDR1 as SGHAT and CDR2 as FQNNGV. The CDR3 loop is CASSPRRTSGRAGQYF. The CDR3 DNA follows: TGTGCCAGCAGCCCGAGGAGGACTAGCGGGAGGGCGGGCCAGTACTTC.

V and J are TRBV7-3 and TRBJ2-2; 9 bases agree with TRBD1. This CDR3 spans 15 amino acids. CDR1 and CDR2 (germline): SGHTA, FQGTGA. V trimming: 3 bases; J trimming: 4 bases; junction bases outside the gene matches: 3. CDR3 coding DNA: TGTGCCAGCAGCTTGGGACAGGGAGGCACCGGGGAGCTGTTTTTT. It translates to CASSLGQGGTGELFF.

This clone was picked up one time. The chain is built from TRBV5-6 and TRBJ2-1; D is undetermined. This CDR3 contains 16 residues. Trimming left V 2 bases short and J 2 bases short, with 14 bases between. Germline assignment: CDR1 SGHDT and CDR2 YYEEEE. DNA for the CDR3: TGTGCCAGCAGCTTCGTCACAGCCCAACCCTACAATGAGCAGTTCTTC. Protein sequence: CASSFVTAQPYNEQFF.

The chain's CDR3 is CASSSGDRGQRDTQYF. CDR3 DNA: TGTGCCAGCAGCTCGGGGGACAGGGGGCAGAGGGATACGCAGTATTTT. The rearrangement links TRBV7-9 to TRBJ2-3, with 12 bases that match TRBD1. The J segment lost 6 bases and the V segment lost 4 bases, leaving 8 bases of the junction unmatched. Germline lookup yields CDR1 SEHNR and CDR2 FQNEAQ (reference sequence). The CDR3 is 16 amino acids.

This clone was detected only a few times. The chain is built from TRBV28 and TRBJ2-5, with 8 bases identical to TRBD2. V gave up 6 bases and J gave up 5 bases; unmatched junction bases: 11. The CDR3 has 15 amino acids. The germline V gene has CDR1 MDHEN and CDR2 SYDVKM. Here the CDR3 reads CASRSLAGTRETQYF. Written as DNA, the CDR3 is TGTGCCAGCAGATCATTAGCGGGAACGCGGGAGACCCAGTACTTC.

The J gene is TRBJ1-2, the V gene TRBV29-1; the D gene is possibly TRBD1 (5 bases). In germline, CDR1 is SQVTM, CDR2 ANQGSEA. The CDR3 contains 12 residues. The V gene lost 2 bases and the J gene lost 4 bases, with 8 bases spanning the gap. The CDR3 bases are TGCAGCGTTGAACGCCAGGGCTATGGCTACACCTTC. Amino acid sequence: CSVERQGYGYTF.

The rearrangement joins TRBV30 to TRBJ2-7; 8 positions match TRBD2. With V trimmed by 0 bases and J by 9 bases, 4 bases remained unmatched. The germline gives CDR1 GTSNPN, CDR2 SVGIG (reference sequence). This CDR3 spans 12 amino acids. The DNA of the CDR3 is TGTGCCTGGAGTGTAGCGGGGGTAGGGCAGTACTTC. Its translation: CAWSVAGVGQYF.

This clone was counted once. The CDR3 DNA reads as TGCGCCAGCAGCCCGAAAGTCCGGGACAGGGTTATCCAAGAGACCCAGTACTTC. It specifies CASSPKVRDRVIQETQYF. The chain links TRBV5-1 to TRBJ2-5, with 9 bases aligning to TRBD1. Per the germline V gene, CDR1 is SGHRS and CDR2 is YFSETQ. The CDR3 contains 18 residues. The V and J ends lost 4 bases and 1 base, in that order; junction bases with no gene match: 14. Supplemented by reference TRBV5-1 and TRBJ2-5, the full variable domain reads KAGVTQTPRYLIKTRGQQVTLSCSPISGHRSVSWYQQTPGQGLQFLFEYFSETQRNKGNFPGRFSGRQFSNSRSEMNVSTLELGDSALYLCASSPKVRDRVIQETQYFGPGTRLLVL.

This chain's CDR3 is CASSYGHPGELFF. CDR3 nucleotides: TGTGCCAGCTCATACGGTCACCCCGGGGAGCTGTTTTTT. The V call is TRBV18, the J call TRBJ2-2, with D unclear. The V gene lost 5 bases and the J gene lost 6 bases, with 10 bases spanning the gap. The CDR3 has 13 residues. CDR1 KGHSH and CDR2 LQKENI come from the germline V gene. The whole variable domain, filled in from reference TRBV18 and TRBJ2-2, reads NAGVMQNPRHLVRRRGQEARLRCSPMKGHSHVYWYRQLPEEGLKFMVYLQKENIIDESGMPKERFSAEFPKEGPSILRIQQVVRGDSAAYFCASSYGHPGELFFGEGSRLTVL.

This rearrangement joins TRBV28 to TRBJ2-7; 8 bases fit TRBD1. V lost 5 bases and J lost 3; bases outside the gene matches: 9. The CDR3 has 15 residues. Germline lookup yields CDR1 MDHEN and CDR2 SYDVKM. Written as DNA, the CDR3 is TGTGCCAGCAGTCGCATCGACAGGGGTAGCTACGAGCAGTACTTC. Encoded protein: CASSRIDRGSYEQYF.

The chain recombines TRBV28 with TRBJ2-5; possible D gene TRBD2, 5 bases. The V and J ends lost 4 bases and 1 base respectively, with 16 bases between them. The CDR3 contains 16 residues. Germline CDR1 and CDR2: MDHEN and SYDVKM. CDR3 sequence reads: CASSSPWERPQETQYF. The CDR3 DNA follows: TGTGCCAGCAGTTCCCCCTGGGAGCGGCCCCAAGAGACCCAGTACTTC.

The chain couples TRBV5-1 to TRBJ2-5; D is possibly TRBD2 (5 bases). The ends were cut back, 5 bases at V and 9 bases at J, with 14 bases in the middle. The CDR3 sequence is 12 residues long. Per the germline V gene, CDR1 is SGHRS and CDR2 is YFSETQ. This CDR3 is CASRRPLGAQYF. The CDR3 nucleotides are TGCGCCAGCAGACGCCCCCTCGGGGCCCAGTACTTC.

This chain uses TRBV30 with TRBJ2-6; 8 bases align to TRBD1. V shed 3 bases and J 1 base; nucleotides not matched to a gene: 8. CDR1 and CDR2 (germline): GTSNPN, SVGIG (reference sequence). CDR3 length: 17 amino acids. The CDR3: CAWRLRGLQSGANVLTF. CDR3 nucleotide sequence: TGTGCCTGGAGGCTCAGGGGGCTCCAATCTGGGGCCAACGTCCTGACTTTC.

The DNA of the CDR3 is TGTGCCACCCATTCCCGGGGGAAGCAGTACTTC. Translating gives CATHSRGKQYF. The chain joins TRBV28 to TRBJ2-7, with D perhaps TRBD2 (6 bases). The V end was cut by 10 bases, the J end by 8 bases, with 15 bases between. CDR3 length: 11 amino acids. Germline lookup yields CDR1 MDHEN and CDR2 SYDVKM.

This clone was counted between two and nine times. V usage is TRBV9 and J usage is TRBJ2-7, with 8 positions matching TRBD1. The germline CDR1 and CDR2 sequences are SGDLS and YYNGEE. CDR3 length equals 13 residues. With 4 bases clipped from V and 6 bases from J, the junction kept 6 bases outside the gene matches. Here the CDR3 reads CASSQHGQGEQYF. The CDR3 nucleotides are TGTGCCAGCAGCCAACATGGACAGGGCGAGCAGTACTTC.

The chain is built from TRBV7-9 and TRBJ2-3; 8 bases fit TRBD1. With 5 bases clipped from V and 5 bases from J, the junction kept 6 bases outside the gene matches. Germline CDR1 SEHNR, CDR2 FQNEAQ (reference sequence). The CDR3 covers 14 residues. CDR3 bases: TGTGCCAGCAGCCGAGGACAGGGTGGAGATACGCAGTATTTT. Its protein is CASSRGQGGDTQYF.